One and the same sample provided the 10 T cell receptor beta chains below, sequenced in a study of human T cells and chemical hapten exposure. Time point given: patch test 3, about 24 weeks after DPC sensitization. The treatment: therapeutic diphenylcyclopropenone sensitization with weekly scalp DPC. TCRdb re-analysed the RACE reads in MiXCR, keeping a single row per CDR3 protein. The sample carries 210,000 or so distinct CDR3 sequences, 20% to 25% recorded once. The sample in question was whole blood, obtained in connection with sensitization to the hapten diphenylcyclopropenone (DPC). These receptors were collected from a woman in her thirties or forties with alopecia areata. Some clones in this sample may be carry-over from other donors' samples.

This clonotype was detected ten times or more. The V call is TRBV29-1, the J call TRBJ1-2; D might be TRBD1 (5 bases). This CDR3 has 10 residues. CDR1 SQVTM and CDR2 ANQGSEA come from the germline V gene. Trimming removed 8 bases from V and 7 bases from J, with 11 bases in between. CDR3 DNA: TGCAGCTACTGGCAGGGTGGCTACACCTTC. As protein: CSYWQGGYTF.

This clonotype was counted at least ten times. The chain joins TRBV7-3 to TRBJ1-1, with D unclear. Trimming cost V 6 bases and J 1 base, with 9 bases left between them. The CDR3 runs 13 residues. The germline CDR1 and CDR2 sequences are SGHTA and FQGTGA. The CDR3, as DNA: TGTGCCAGCAGTCCCCCTCCGAACACTGAAGCTTTCTTT. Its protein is CASSPPPNTEAFF.

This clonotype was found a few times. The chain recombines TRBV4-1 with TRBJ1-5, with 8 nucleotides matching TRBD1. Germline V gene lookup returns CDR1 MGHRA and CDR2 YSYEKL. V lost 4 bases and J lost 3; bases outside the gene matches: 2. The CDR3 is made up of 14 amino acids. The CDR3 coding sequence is TGCGCCAGCAGCCTACAGGGGGACAATCAGCCCCAGCATTTT. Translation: CASSLQGDNQPQHF.

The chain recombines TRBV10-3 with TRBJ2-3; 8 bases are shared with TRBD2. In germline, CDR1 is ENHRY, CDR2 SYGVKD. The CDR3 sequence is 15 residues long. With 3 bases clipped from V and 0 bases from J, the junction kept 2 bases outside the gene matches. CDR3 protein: CAISELAASTDTQYF. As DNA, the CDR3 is TGTGCCATCAGTGAACTAGCGGCTAGCACAGATACGCAGTATTTT.

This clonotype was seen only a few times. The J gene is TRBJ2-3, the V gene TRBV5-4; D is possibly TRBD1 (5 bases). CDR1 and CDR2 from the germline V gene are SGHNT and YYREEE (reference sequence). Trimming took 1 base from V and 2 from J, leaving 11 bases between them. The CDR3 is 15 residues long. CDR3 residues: CASSLPGSNTDTQYF. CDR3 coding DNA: TGTGCCAGCAGCTTGCCAGGGTCTAACACAGATACGCAGTATTTT.

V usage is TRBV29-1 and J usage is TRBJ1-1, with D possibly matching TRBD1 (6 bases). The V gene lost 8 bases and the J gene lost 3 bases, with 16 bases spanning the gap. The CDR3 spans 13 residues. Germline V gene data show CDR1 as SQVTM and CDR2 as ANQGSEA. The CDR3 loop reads CSSTSGQYTEAFF. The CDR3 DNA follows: TGCAGCTCAACCTCTGGACAGTACACTGAAGCTTTCTTT.

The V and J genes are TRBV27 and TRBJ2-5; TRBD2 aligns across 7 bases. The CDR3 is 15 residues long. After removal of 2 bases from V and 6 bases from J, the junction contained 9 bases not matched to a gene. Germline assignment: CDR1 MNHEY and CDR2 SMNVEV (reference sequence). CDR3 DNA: TGTGCCAGCAGTTTAGCCTACCCCGGGAGGCAGACCCAGTACTTC. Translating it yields CASSLAYPGRQTQYF.

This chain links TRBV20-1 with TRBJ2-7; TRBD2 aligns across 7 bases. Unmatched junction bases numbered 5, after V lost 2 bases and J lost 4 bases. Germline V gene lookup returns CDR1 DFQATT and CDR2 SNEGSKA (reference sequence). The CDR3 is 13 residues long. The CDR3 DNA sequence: TGCAGTGCTAGATGGCTAGCGGATTACGAGCAGTACTTC. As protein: CSARWLADYEQYF.

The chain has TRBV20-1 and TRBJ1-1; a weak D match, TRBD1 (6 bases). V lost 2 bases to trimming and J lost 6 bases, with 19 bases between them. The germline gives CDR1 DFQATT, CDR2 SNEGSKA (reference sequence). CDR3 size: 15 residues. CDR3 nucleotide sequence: TGCAGTGCTAGAAATCCCCCGGGGGGCGACGCTGAAGCTTTCTTT. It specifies CSARNPPGGDAEAFF.

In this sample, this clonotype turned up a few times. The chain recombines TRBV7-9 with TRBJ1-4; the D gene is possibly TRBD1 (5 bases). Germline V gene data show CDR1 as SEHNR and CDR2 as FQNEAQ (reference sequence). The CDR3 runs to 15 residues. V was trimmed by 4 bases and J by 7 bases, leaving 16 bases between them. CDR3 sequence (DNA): TGTGCCAGCAGCTCCGTCCGCGGGGGACCTGAAAAACTGTTTTTT. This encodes CASSSVRGGPEKLFF.